This TCR beta chain was obtained from a study of T cell repertoires in cytomegalovirus infection. Via MiXCR, TCRdb re-called the reads, giving one row per CDR3 protein. The top ten clones hold 15% to 20% of a sample with just under 500,000 distinct CDR3 sequences, about 33% of them seen once. A few counts support this clonotype. Its antigen remains unknown. Study findings and constraints: Cumulative frequency of public TCR beta families picked out carriers of CMV plus the relevant HLA.

Sample: cultured PBMCs, taken from culture after CMV antigen stimulation. This TCR was recovered from a human donor in good health (CMV status not recorded). Some clones in this sample may be carry-over from other donors' samples.

The DNA of the CDR3 is TGTGCCAGCAGTTATGGTTTAGATCAGCCCCAGCATTTT. Protein: CASSYGLDQPQHF. The J gene is TRBJ1-5, the V gene TRBV6-5, with D unclear. V lost 3 bases to trimming and J lost 5 bases, with 8 bases between them. The CDR3 is made up of 13 amino acids. Germline lookup yields CDR1 MNHEY and CDR2 SVGAGI.